The rows below give T cell receptor beta chains drawn from one sample of a study of response to subunit inactivated influenza vaccine. TCRdb reprocessed the RT-PCR reads via MiXCR and lists one record per CDR3 protein. This sample has about 540,000 distinct CDR3 sequences, with approximately 22% found just once. These records were also assigned to another study, of T cells expressing NK-cell markers.

The sample in question was CD4+ T cells sorted from PBMCs, obtained 11 to 12 days after vaccination. The receptors were sampled from a middle-aged man who received an inactivated influenza vaccine. Each CDR3 is given with its conserved first and last residue. Fields, in order: CDR3 DNA, CDR3 protein, V gene, clone size, D gene, J gene. A D gene is named only where the DNA matches it firmly. Rows may omit the clone size; those that give it use once, few, many or a size class.

cdr3_nt: TGTGCCAGCAGCTTAGCGCTCAGTGTAGCCACCGGGGAGCTGTTTTTT; cdr3_aa: CASSLALSVATGELFF; v_call: TRBV7-8; clone_size: few; d_call: -; j_call: TRBJ2-2
cdr3_nt: TGTGCCAGCAGCCAAGGGATTACAAGGAACACTGAAGCTTTCTTT; cdr3_aa: CASSQGITRNTEAFF; v_call: TRBV14; clone_size: -; d_call: -; j_call: TRBJ1-1
cdr3_nt: TGTGCCAGTAGTATAGTCGCTAGCGGGAGCATCAATGAGCAGTTCTTC; cdr3_aa: CASSIVASGSINEQFF; v_call: TRBV19; clone_size: -; d_call: TRBD2; j_call: TRBJ2-1
cdr3_nt: TGCAGTGCTAAGACCGGAAATAATTCACCCCTCCACTTT; cdr3_aa: CSAKTGNNSPLHF; v_call: TRBV20-1; clone_size: few; d_call: -; j_call: TRBJ1-6
cdr3_nt: TGCAGTGCCCTCGCCAGGGGAGCGGCCGGGGAGCTGTTTTTT; cdr3_aa: CSALARGAAGELFF; v_call: TRBV20-1; clone_size: -; d_call: -; j_call: TRBJ2-2
cdr3_nt: TGTGCCAGCAGGACAGGGGTTAATGAAAAACTGTTTTTT; cdr3_aa: CASRTGVNEKLFF; v_call: TRBV12-3/TRBV12-4; clone_size: -; d_call: TRBD1; j_call: TRBJ1-4
cdr3_nt: TGTGCCAGCAGCGGGGGAGGCAGGTCCTACGAGCAGTACTTC; cdr3_aa: CASSGGGRSYEQYF; v_call: TRBV6-2/TRBV6-3; clone_size: few; d_call: -; j_call: TRBJ2-7
cdr3_nt: TGTGCCAGCAGCTTAGTTGTGGGCGGGGAGCCTGAAGCTTTCTTT; cdr3_aa: CASSLVVGGEPEAFF; v_call: TRBV7-2; clone_size: -; d_call: -; j_call: TRBJ1-1
cdr3_nt: TGTGCCAGCAGTTATACAGTTGGGGGCAAAGGAGGCTACACCTTC; cdr3_aa: CASSYTVGGKGGYTF; v_call: TRBV2; clone_size: few; d_call: -; j_call: TRBJ1-2
cdr3_nt: TGTGCCAGCAGCTGGACTAGCGGGGGGCAATACGAGCAGTACTTC; cdr3_aa: CASSWTSGGQYEQYF; v_call: TRBV7-2; clone_size: -; d_call: TRBD2; j_call: TRBJ2-7
cdr3_nt: TGCAGTGCCGGACTAGCGGGGCTAACGAACACCGGGGAGCTGTTTTTT; cdr3_aa: CSAGLAGLTNTGELFF; v_call: TRBV20-1; clone_size: -; d_call: TRBD2; j_call: TRBJ2-2
cdr3_nt: TGTGCCAGCCTCCCCCCCCCGGACCGGGAGACCCAGTACTTC; cdr3_aa: CASLPPPDRETQYF; v_call: TRBV2; clone_size: -; d_call: -; j_call: TRBJ2-5
cdr3_nt: TGTGCCAGCAGTTTATGGGGACAGGGAGGCACCGGGGAGCTGTTTTTT; cdr3_aa: CASSLWGQGGTGELFF; v_call: TRBV27; clone_size: once; d_call: TRBD1; j_call: TRBJ2-2
cdr3_nt: TGTGCCAGCTCCCTGCCGGGACAGGGGGGAGTAAGCGAGCAGTACTTC; cdr3_aa: CASSLPGQGGVSEQYF; v_call: TRBV18; clone_size: -; d_call: TRBD1; j_call: TRBJ2-7
cdr3_nt: TGTGCCAGCAGCCAACGCGGGACGGTGAGCACAGATACGCAGTATTTT; cdr3_aa: CASSQRGTVSTDTQYF; v_call: TRBV3-1; clone_size: -; d_call: -; j_call: TRBJ2-3
cdr3_nt: TGCAGTGCTAGACCCTCCCGGCTAGCGGGAGTTGGCGAGCAGTTCTTC; cdr3_aa: CSARPSRLAGVGEQFF; v_call: TRBV20-1; clone_size: -; d_call: TRBD2; j_call: TRBJ2-1
cdr3_nt: TGCAGCGGCAGGACTGGGCCGGAGAGGTACGAGCAGTACTTC; cdr3_aa: CSGRTGPERYEQYF; v_call: TRBV29-1; clone_size: many; d_call: -; j_call: TRBJ2-7
cdr3_nt: TGCGCCAGCAGCACGAAAGGGGGCACTAATGAAAAACTGTTTTTT; cdr3_aa: CASSTKGGTNEKLFF; v_call: TRBV5-1; clone_size: few; d_call: TRBD1; j_call: TRBJ1-4
cdr3_nt: TGTGCCATCAGTGAGGGGACTAGCGGGAGGTCCTACGAGCAGTACTTC; cdr3_aa: CAISEGTSGRSYEQYF; v_call: TRBV10-3; clone_size: many; d_call: TRBD2; j_call: TRBJ2-7
cdr3_nt: TGCAGTGCTCCCCCTCGGGGTGGGGAGACCCAGTACTTC; cdr3_aa: CSAPPRGGETQYF; v_call: TRBV20-1; clone_size: few; d_call: -; j_call: TRBJ2-5
cdr3_nt: TGCGCCAGCAGCCAAGATGTAGGGGGCGTCTATACGCAGTATTTT; cdr3_aa: CASSQDVGGVYTQYF; v_call: TRBV4-1; clone_size: few; d_call: TRBD1; j_call: TRBJ2-3
cdr3_nt: TGTGCCAGCAGACTAGCGGGAGTAGGGTCCTACGAGCAGTACTTC; cdr3_aa: CASRLAGVGSYEQYF; v_call: TRBV12-3/TRBV12-4; clone_size: -; d_call: TRBD2; j_call: TRBJ2-7
cdr3_nt: TGTGCCAGCAGCTATAGCCCCTACGAGCAGTACTTC; cdr3_aa: CASSYSPYEQYF; v_call: TRBV5-6; clone_size: -; d_call: -; j_call: TRBJ2-7
cdr3_nt: TGCGCCAGCAGCCAAGTCCCCGGGACCAAGAAAGAGACCCAGTACTTC; cdr3_aa: CASSQVPGTKKETQYF; v_call: TRBV4-1; clone_size: -; d_call: -; j_call: TRBJ2-5
cdr3_nt: TGCAGTGGGACCGGCGGGAGGGACTACAATGAGCAGTTCTTC; cdr3_aa: CSGTGGRDYNEQFF; v_call: TRBV20-1; clone_size: -; d_call: TRBD2; j_call: TRBJ2-1
cdr3_nt: TGCAGTGCTAAGGCAGGGCAATTCGCCGGGACTAGCGGGATTATTCACACAGATACGCAGTATTTT; cdr3_aa: CSAKAGQFAGTSGIIHTDTQYF; v_call: TRBV20-1; clone_size: few; d_call: TRBD2; j_call: TRBJ2-3
cdr3_nt: TGCAGCGTTATCGACGGGACTCATCCCTACGAGCAGTACTTC; cdr3_aa: CSVIDGTHPYEQYF; v_call: TRBV29-1; clone_size: few; d_call: -; j_call: TRBJ2-7
cdr3_nt: TGTGCCAGCAGCCCTGGGACAGGGTACAACTATGGCTACACCTTC; cdr3_aa: CASSPGTGYNYGYTF; v_call: TRBV7-2; clone_size: few; d_call: TRBD1; j_call: TRBJ1-2
cdr3_nt: TGCAGTGCTGGGGGGGTCTATAGCAATCAGCCCCAGCATTTT; cdr3_aa: CSAGGVYSNQPQHF; v_call: TRBV20-1; clone_size: many; d_call: -; j_call: TRBJ1-5
cdr3_nt: TGTGCCAGCAGCCGAACTAGCGGGGGGGCCGATGAGCAGTTCTTC; cdr3_aa: CASSRTSGGADEQFF; v_call: TRBV3-1; clone_size: -; d_call: TRBD2; j_call: TRBJ2-1
cdr3_nt: TGTGCCAGCATGAGGACAGTGGACCTCGGCGAGCAGTACTTC; cdr3_aa: CASMRTVDLGEQYF; v_call: TRBV25-1; clone_size: -; d_call: -; j_call: TRBJ2-7
cdr3_nt: TGTGCCACCCACCCGATCTTAGGCGGTGTGGGCGGAAAGAACACCGGGGAGCTGTTTTTT; cdr3_aa: CATHPILGGVGGKNTGELFF; v_call: TRBV15; clone_size: -; d_call: -; j_call: TRBJ2-2
cdr3_nt: TGCGCCAGCAGCTTGGGCGGGACATCCTACAATGAGCAGTTCTTC; cdr3_aa: CASSLGGTSYNEQFF; v_call: TRBV5-1; clone_size: many; d_call: -; j_call: TRBJ2-1
cdr3_nt: TGCGCCAGCAGCTTGGACCCCGGGACGGGGACCTACGAGCAGTACTTC; cdr3_aa: CASSLDPGTGTYEQYF; v_call: TRBV5-1; clone_size: many; d_call: -; j_call: TRBJ2-7
cdr3_nt: TGCGCCAGCAGCCAAGGACCGCGCCGGGAGACCCAGTACTTC; cdr3_aa: CASSQGPRRETQYF; v_call: TRBV4-3; clone_size: -; d_call: -; j_call: TRBJ2-5
cdr3_nt: TGCGCCAGCAGCTTGGGGACGCAGGGAGAGACCCAGTACTTC; cdr3_aa: CASSLGTQGETQYF; v_call: TRBV5-1; clone_size: -; d_call: -; j_call: TRBJ2-5
cdr3_nt: TGTGCCAGCAGTTTGTTCACTAGCTCGAACACCGGGGAGCTGTTTTTT; cdr3_aa: CASSLFTSSNTGELFF; v_call: TRBV12-3/TRBV12-4; clone_size: many; d_call: -; j_call: TRBJ2-2
cdr3_nt: TGTGCCAGCAGTGAAGTATCAGGCGAGGGGTCACCCCTCCACTTT; cdr3_aa: CASSEVSGEGSPLHF; v_call: TRBV6-1; clone_size: few; d_call: -; j_call: TRBJ1-6
cdr3_nt: TGCGCCAGCAGCAGAGTAGCGGGAGCGGGGAATGAGCAGTTCTTC; cdr3_aa: CASSRVAGAGNEQFF; v_call: TRBV5-1; clone_size: -; d_call: TRBD2; j_call: TRBJ2-1
cdr3_nt: TGTGCCAGCCTGATCATCTCTGGGGCCAACGTCCTGACTTTC; cdr3_aa: CASLIISGANVLTF; v_call: TRBV12-3/TRBV12-4; clone_size: few; d_call: -; j_call: TRBJ2-6
cdr3_nt: TGTGCCAGCAGGTTAACAGGGTACAATGAGCAGTTCTTC; cdr3_aa: CASRLTGYNEQFF; v_call: TRBV28; clone_size: -; d_call: -; j_call: TRBJ2-1
cdr3_nt: TGTGCCATCAGTGACAAGGGACAGGGGGCACGGGATACGCAGTATTTT; cdr3_aa: CAISDKGQGARDTQYF; v_call: TRBV10-3; clone_size: -; d_call: TRBD1; j_call: TRBJ2-3
cdr3_nt: TGCAGCGTGTCCGAACAGTATAATTCACCCCTCCACTTT; cdr3_aa: CSVSEQYNSPLHF; v_call: TRBV29-1; clone_size: -; d_call: -; j_call: TRBJ1-6
cdr3_nt: TGTGCCACCAGTGATTCGGTGGCAGGGATCGGCTACACCTTC; cdr3_aa: CATSDSVAGIGYTF; v_call: TRBV24-1; clone_size: few; d_call: -; j_call: TRBJ1-2
cdr3_nt: TGCGCCAGCAGCTGGACTAGCGACACCGGGGAGCTGTTTTTT; cdr3_aa: CASSWTSDTGELFF; v_call: TRBV5-1; clone_size: -; d_call: TRBD2; j_call: TRBJ2-2